What follows are 2 T cell receptor beta chains derived from one specimen sequenced in a study of identical twins. TCRdb analysed the 5' RACE reads with MiXCR anew, one entry per CDR3 protein. There are 250,000 or so distinct CDR3 sequences in the sample; about 8.3% occur only once, and about 3% lies in the top ten. The same sample was also studied in work on yellow fever vaccine responses in identical twins.

Sequencing was performed on CD8+ T cells sorted from blood. The receptors were sampled from a woman under 30 in good health.

CDR3 coding DNA: TGTGCCACCAGCAGAGAGGGACTGGCGTACAATGAGCAGTTCTTC. It is translated as CATSREGLAYNEQFF. V and J are TRBV15 and TRBJ2-1, with D perhaps TRBD2 (6 bases). The V end was cut by 0 bases, the J end by 4 bases, with 10 bases between. The length of the CDR3 is 15 residues. Germline CDR1 LNHNV, CDR2 YYDKDF (reference sequence).

This clonotype has ten or more counts. As DNA, the CDR3 is TGTGCCAGCAGCCCGCGACTAGGCACAGATACGCAGTATTTT. It encodes CASSPRLGTDTQYF. This chain joins TRBV7-3 and TRBJ2-3; weak D call: TRBD2 (6 bases). This CDR3 has 14 residues. CDR1 is SGHTA and CDR2 is FQGTGA in the germline V gene. V was pared by 5 bases and J by 1 base, with 10 bases between.